A single sample is the source of the 22 T cell receptor beta chains below, sequenced in a study of PD-L1 blockade in urothelial cancer. Regarding time point: pretreatment peripheral blood. Sequencing was performed with immunoSEQ multiplex PCR; in TCRdb, only in-frame clones are kept and a portion is missing. The top ten clones hold about 14% of a sample with about 50,000 clones, roughly nine tenths of them seen once. The specimen was PBMCs, collected around atezolizumab (anti-PD-L1) treatment. These receptors originate from a woman aged 55-69 years with urothelial cancer.

This clone appeared a single time. V gene TRBV12-5 combines with J gene TRBJ1-1, with TRBD1 matching 8 bases. The CDR3 runs 14 residues. The V gene's germline CDR1 is LGHNT and CDR2 FRNRAP. The trim removed 4 bases at V and 3 bases at J, leaving 4 bases unmatched. Written as DNA, the CDR3 is TGTGCTAGTGGTTGGGGACAGGTGGACACTGAAGCTTTCTTT. It encodes CASGWGQVDTEAFF.

The rearrangement uses TRBV7-2 and TRBJ1-2; possibly TRBD1 for D (5 bases). V was clipped by 9 bases and J by 6 bases, with 14 bases between them. Germline V CDR1 and CDR2: SGHTA, FQGNSA. The CDR3 runs to 12 residues. CDR3 loop: CASKNSGDGYTF. The CDR3 coding sequence is TGTGCCAGTAAAAACTCGGGGGATGGCTACACCTTC.

The chain joins TRBV19 to TRBJ2-7; TRBD2 agrees at 11 bases. Germline V lookup: CDR1 LNHDA, CDR2 SQIVND (reference sequence). The V gene end was trimmed by 5 bases and the J gene end by 0 bases; junction bases not matched to a gene: 6. The CDR3 covers 16 residues. CDR3 sequence (DNA): TGTGCCAGTAGTGGGAGGACTAGCGGGCGCTCCTACGAGCAGTACTTC. Its protein product is CASSGRTSGRSYEQYF.

V and J are TRBV4-3 and TRBJ2-7; perhaps TRBD2 as D (5 bases). The V end lost 0 bases, the J end lost 0 bases, and 12 bases lay between the germline ends. The CDR3 has 16 amino acids. Germline loops: CDR1 LGHNA, CDR2 YSLEER. The CDR3 bases are TGCGCCAGCAGCCAAGAGGCAGCGGCCGCCTCCTACGAGCAGTACTTC. This codes for CASSQEAAAASYEQYF.

The chain couples TRBV5-8 to TRBJ2-2; 8 bases map to TRBD2. The J segment lost 4 bases and the V segment lost 6 bases, leaving 8 bases of the junction unmatched. This CDR3 region has 15 residues. CDR1 is SGHTS and CDR2 is YDEGEE in the germline V gene. The chain's CDR3 is CASIRGGRGTGELFF. The CDR3 coding sequence is TGTGCCAGCATCCGGGGGGGCCGTGGCACCGGGGAGCTGTTTTTT. The full variable domain, with the rest looked up from reference TRBV5-8 and TRBJ2-2, is EAGVTQSPTHLIKTRGQQATLRCSPISGHTSVYWYQQALGLGLQFLLWYDEGEERNRGNFPPRFSGRQFPNYSSELNVNALELEDSALYLCASIRGGRGTGELFFGEGSRLTVL.

The chain has TRBV4-3 and TRBJ1-4; 7 bases agree with TRBD1. This CDR3 is built from 16 residues. The J segment lost 5 bases and the V segment lost 1 base, leaving 7 bases of the junction unmatched. Germline V gene lookup returns CDR1 LGHNA and CDR2 YSLEER. The DNA of the CDR3 is TGCGCCAGCAGCCAAGTTGCCGGGACAGAGAATGAAAAACTGTTTTTT. Amino acid sequence: CASSQVAGTENEKLFF.

The V and J genes are TRBV9 and TRBJ2-7, with 10 bases aligning to TRBD2. Per germline, CDR1 SGDLS and CDR2 YYNGEE. The CDR3 length is 15 residues. V lost 0 bases and J lost 4; bases outside the gene matches: 4. In DNA form, the CDR3 reads TGTGCCAGCAGCGTAGGGGTTAGCGGGGGGTACGAGCAGTACTTC. It is translated as CASSVGVSGGYEQYF.

The chain joins TRBV7-2 to TRBJ2-2; 16 nucleotides line up with TRBD2. This CDR3 contains 18 residues. Germline values: CDR1 SGHTA, CDR2 FQGNSA. With V trimmed by 2 bases and J by 4 bases, 4 bases remained unmatched. The CDR3 reads CASSLPGLAGGGTGELFF. The CDR3, as DNA: TGTGCCAGCAGCTTACCGGGACTAGCGGGAGGGGGCACCGGGGAGCTGTTTTTT.

The chain employs TRBV6-5 and TRBJ2-1; TRBD2 aligns across 8 bases. The J segment lost 7 bases and the V segment lost 6 bases, leaving 8 bases of the junction unmatched. The germline V gene has CDR1 MNHEY and CDR2 SVGAGI. CDR3 length: 14 residues. CDR3 nucleotides: TGTGCCAGCAGCTCCGGGACTAGGCCAAATGAGCAGTTCTTC. Its protein is CASSSGTRPNEQFF.

The chain links TRBV19 to TRBJ1-5, with 9 bases that match TRBD1. The ends lost 7 bases at V and 1 base at J; junction bases unmatched: 5. CDR3 size: 15 residues. CDR1 and CDR2 (germline): LNHDA, SQIVND (reference sequence). Here the CDR3 DNA reads TGTGCCAGTATCCGGGACAGGGCAAGCAATCAGCCCCAGCATTTT. Translated, it gives CASIRDRASNQPQHF.

This clone appeared once. The chain links TRBV5-1 to TRBJ2-3; 8 bases are a match to TRBD2. The CDR3 contains 15 residues. V lost 2 bases, J lost 0 bases, and 2 bases stayed unmatched. CDR1 is SGHRS, CDR2 YFSETQ, per germline. The CDR3 protein is CASSLAGVSTDTQYF. The CDR3 nucleotides read TGCGCCAGCAGCTTAGCGGGGGTTAGCACAGATACGCAGTATTTT.

J is TRBJ1-2 and V is TRBV5-4; perhaps TRBD1 as D (6 bases). The V gene lost 4 bases and the J gene lost 1 base, with 11 bases spanning the gap. Germline CDR1 reads SGHNT; CDR2 reads YYREEE (reference sequence). The CDR3 loop spans 14 amino acids. The CDR3 nucleotides read TGTGCCAGCAGCCCGCGACAGGATAACTATGGCTACACCTTC. Its protein product is CASSPRQDNYGYTF.

This clone was seen a handful of times. The chain has TRBV19 and TRBJ2-3; 14 bases fit TRBD2. Germline CDR1 and CDR2: LNHDA and SQIVND (reference sequence). The CDR3 has 18 amino acids. V lost 4 bases, J lost 1 base, and 7 bases stayed unmatched. CDR3: CASSKTSGRAYGTDTQYF. The CDR3 nucleotides are TGTGCCAGTAGTAAGACTAGCGGGAGGGCCTATGGCACAGATACGCAGTATTTT.

CDR3 bases: TGTGCCAGCAGCGACAGGGGGAGGTTTAATGGCTACACCTTC. This codes for CASSDRGRFNGYTF. The rearrangement links TRBV5-4 to TRBJ1-2; 9 bases line up with TRBD1. Germline CDR1 reads SGHNT; CDR2 reads YYREEE (reference sequence). J was trimmed by 6 bases and V by 4 bases; bases with no gene match: 7. The CDR3 length is 14 residues.

The table lists this clone with a count of one. The chain uses TRBV25-1 and TRBJ1-4, with 8 bases matching TRBD1. This CDR3 is 13 amino acids long. CDR1 and CDR2 from the germline V gene are MGHDK and SYGVNS. V lost 6 bases and J lost 7; bases outside the gene matches: 4. CDR3 coding DNA: TGTGCCAGCAGATCAGGGGGCTTTGAAAAACTGTTTTTT. Amino acids: CASRSGGFEKLFF.

This clone has just a few counts. CDR3 DNA sequence: TGTGCCAGCAGGCGGGACAGCACAGATACGCAGTATTTT. Its translation is CASRRDSTDTQYF. V is TRBV5-6 and J is TRBJ2-3, with a possible D match to TRBD2 (6 bases). The CDR3 spans 13 residues. Germline lookup yields CDR1 SGHDT and CDR2 YYEEEE. V lost 5 bases to trimming and J lost 0 bases, with 7 bases between them.

The chain links TRBV7-2 to TRBJ1-5, with D uncertain. CDR1 and CDR2 (germline): SGHTA, FQGNSA. V dropped 1 base and J dropped 1 base, with 11 bases sitting between them. The CDR3 runs 16 residues. The CDR3 region is CASSLGPPGSNQPQHF. The CDR3 region has the DNA TGTGCCAGCAGCTTAGGACCGCCGGGGAGCAATCAGCCCCAGCATTTT.

This clone appeared a single time. The chain combines TRBV5-6 with TRBJ2-7; 9 bases match TRBD2. The germline gives CDR1 SGHDT, CDR2 YYEEEE. This CDR3 contains 14 residues. The V and J ends lost 5 bases and 5 bases, in that order; junction bases with no gene match: 8. The CDR3 nucleotides read TGTGCCAGCAGGTGGGGACTAGCTGCCGACGAGCAGTACTTC. This gives the protein CASRWGLAADEQYF.

The CDR3 is CASTNTSGISYEQYF. The DNA of the CDR3 is TGTGCCAGCACTAATACTTCCGGGATCTCCTACGAGCAGTACTTC. V gene TRBV6-6 combines with J gene TRBJ2-7; D possibly corresponds to TRBD2 (5 bases). Germline V gene data show CDR1 as MNHNY and CDR2 as SVGAGI (reference sequence). The CDR3 has 15 amino acids. V dropped 7 bases and J dropped 0 bases, with 16 bases sitting between them.

The V gene is TRBV6-1, the J gene TRBJ1-1, with D possibly matching TRBD1 (6 bases). Trimming took off 4 bases at V and 3 bases at J, with 18 bases between the two ends. The CDR3 has 16 amino acids. CDR1 MNHNS and CDR2 SASEGT come from the germline V gene. In DNA, the CDR3 is TGTGCCAGCAGTGTCAGGGGAAGGATTAGGGACACTGAAGCTTTCTTT. Its translation: CASSVRGRIRDTEAFF.

This sequence joins TRBV5-4 and TRBJ2-1; 11 positions match TRBD2. Unmatched junction bases numbered 3, after V lost 0 bases and J lost 7 bases. The CDR3 spans 15 residues. Germline V gene sequence: CDR1 SGHNT, CDR2 YYREEE (reference sequence). The CDR3 sequence is CASSLGTSGLNEQFF. CDR3 nucleotides: TGTGCCAGCAGCTTGGGGACTAGCGGGCTTAATGAGCAGTTCTTC.

The chain joins TRBV7-2 to TRBJ1-2, with 7 nucleotides matching TRBD1. This CDR3 spans 13 amino acids. V was pared by 5 bases and J by 9 bases, with 9 bases of the junction left unmatched. Germline V gene lookup returns CDR1 SGHTA and CDR2 FQGNSA. The CDR3 DNA reads TGTGCCAGCAGCCCTGGTTTGGACAGGAGCTACACCTTC. Translated: CASSPGLDRSYTF.